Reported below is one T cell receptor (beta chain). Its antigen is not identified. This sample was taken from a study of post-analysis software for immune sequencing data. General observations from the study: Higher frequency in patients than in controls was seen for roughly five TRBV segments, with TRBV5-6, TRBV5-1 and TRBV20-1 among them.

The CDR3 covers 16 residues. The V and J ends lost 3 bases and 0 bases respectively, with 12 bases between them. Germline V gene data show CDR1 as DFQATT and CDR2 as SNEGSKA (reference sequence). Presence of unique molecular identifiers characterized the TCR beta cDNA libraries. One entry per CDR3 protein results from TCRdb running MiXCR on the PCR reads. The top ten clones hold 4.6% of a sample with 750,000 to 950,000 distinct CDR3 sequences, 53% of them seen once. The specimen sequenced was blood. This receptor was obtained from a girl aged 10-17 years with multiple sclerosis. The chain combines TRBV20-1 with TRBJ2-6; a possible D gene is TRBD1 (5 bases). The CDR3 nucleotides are TGCAGTGCTAGCAGGGAAGAGCCCTCTGGGGCCAACGTCCTGACTTTC. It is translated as CSASREEPSGANVLTF.